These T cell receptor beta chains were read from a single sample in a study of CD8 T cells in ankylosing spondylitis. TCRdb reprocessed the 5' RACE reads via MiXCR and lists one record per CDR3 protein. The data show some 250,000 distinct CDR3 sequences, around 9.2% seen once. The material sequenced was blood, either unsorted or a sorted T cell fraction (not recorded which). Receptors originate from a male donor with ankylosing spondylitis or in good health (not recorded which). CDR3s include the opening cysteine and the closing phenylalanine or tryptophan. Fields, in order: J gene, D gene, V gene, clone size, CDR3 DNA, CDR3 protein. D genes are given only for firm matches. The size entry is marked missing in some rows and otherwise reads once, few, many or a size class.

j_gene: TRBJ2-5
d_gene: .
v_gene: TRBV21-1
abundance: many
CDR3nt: TGTGCCAGCATACCGGGACAGGGAAAGACCCAGTACTTC
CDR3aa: CASIPGQGKTQYF

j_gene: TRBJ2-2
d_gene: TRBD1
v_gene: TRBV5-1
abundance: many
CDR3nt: TGCGCCAGCAGCTTAGAACAGGGGAGCACCGGGGAGCTGTTTTTT
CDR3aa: CASSLEQGSTGELFF

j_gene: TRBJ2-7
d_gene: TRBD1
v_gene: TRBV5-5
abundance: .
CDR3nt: TGTGCCAGCAGCTTGGGAGAGACAGGGGCCGAGCAGTACTTC
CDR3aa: CASSLGETGAEQYF

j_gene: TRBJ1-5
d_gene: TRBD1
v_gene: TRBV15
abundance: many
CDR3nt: TGTGCCACCAGCAGAGCTGGACAGGGCGGTAGCAATCAGCCCCAGCATTTT
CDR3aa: CATSRAGQGGSNQPQHF

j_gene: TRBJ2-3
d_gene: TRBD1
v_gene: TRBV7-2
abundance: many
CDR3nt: TGTGCCAGCAGCTACGACAGGGAAAGAGATACGCAGTATTTT
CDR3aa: CASSYDRERDTQYF

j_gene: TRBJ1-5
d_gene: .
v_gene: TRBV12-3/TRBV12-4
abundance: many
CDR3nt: TGTGCCAGCAGTTGGGACGGGGATTTCAATCAGCCCCAGCATTTT
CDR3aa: CASSWDGDFNQPQHF

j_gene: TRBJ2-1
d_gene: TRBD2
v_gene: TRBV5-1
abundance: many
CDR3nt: TGCGCCAGCAGCTTGGGGACCCGACTAGCGGCCAAGAATGAGCAGTTCTTC
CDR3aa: CASSLGTRLAAKNEQFF

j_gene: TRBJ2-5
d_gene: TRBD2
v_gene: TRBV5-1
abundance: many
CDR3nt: TGCGCCAGCAGTCTGCGGGGGGCGGGGTTCGAAGAGACCCAGTACTTC
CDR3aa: CASSLRGAGFEETQYF

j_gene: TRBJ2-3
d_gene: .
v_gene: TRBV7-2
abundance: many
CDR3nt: TGTGCCAGCAGCTCCTATACAGATACGCAGTATTTT
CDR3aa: CASSSYTDTQYF

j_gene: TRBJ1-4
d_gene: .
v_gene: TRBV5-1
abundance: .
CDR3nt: TGCGCCAGCAGCTCGGCACCCCCTCCGGCAACTAATGAAAAACTGTTTTTT
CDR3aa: CASSSAPPPATNEKLFF